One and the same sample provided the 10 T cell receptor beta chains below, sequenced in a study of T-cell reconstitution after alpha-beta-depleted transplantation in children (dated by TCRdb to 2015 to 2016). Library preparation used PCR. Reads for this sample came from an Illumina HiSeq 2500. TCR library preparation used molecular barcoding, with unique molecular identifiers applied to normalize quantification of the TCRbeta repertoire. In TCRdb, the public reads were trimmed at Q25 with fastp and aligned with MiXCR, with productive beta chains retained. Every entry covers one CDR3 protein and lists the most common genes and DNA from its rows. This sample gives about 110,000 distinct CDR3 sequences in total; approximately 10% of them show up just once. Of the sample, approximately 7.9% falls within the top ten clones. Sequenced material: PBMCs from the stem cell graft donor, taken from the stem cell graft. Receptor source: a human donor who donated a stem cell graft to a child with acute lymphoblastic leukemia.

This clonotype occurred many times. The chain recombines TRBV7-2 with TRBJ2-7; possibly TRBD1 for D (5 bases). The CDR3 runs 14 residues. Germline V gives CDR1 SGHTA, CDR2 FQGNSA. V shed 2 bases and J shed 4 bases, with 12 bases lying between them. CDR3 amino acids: CASSLNRSPYEQYF. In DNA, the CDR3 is TGTGCCAGCAGCTTAAACAGGAGCCCGTACGAGCAGTACTTC. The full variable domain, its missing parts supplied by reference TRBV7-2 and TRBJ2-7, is GAGVSQSPSNKVTEKGKDVELRCDPISGHTALYWYRQSLGQGLEFLIYFQGNSAPDKSGLPSDRFSAERTGGSVSTLTIQRTQQEDSAVYLCASSLNRSPYEQYFGPGTRLTVT.

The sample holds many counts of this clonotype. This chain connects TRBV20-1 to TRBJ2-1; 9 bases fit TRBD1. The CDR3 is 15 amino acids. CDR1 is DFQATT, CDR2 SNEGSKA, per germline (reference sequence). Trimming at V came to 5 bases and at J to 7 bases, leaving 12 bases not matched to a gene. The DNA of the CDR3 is TGCAGTGCTCTCCGGGACAGGGATAGTGCGAATGAGCAGTTCTTC. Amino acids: CSALRDRDSANEQFF.

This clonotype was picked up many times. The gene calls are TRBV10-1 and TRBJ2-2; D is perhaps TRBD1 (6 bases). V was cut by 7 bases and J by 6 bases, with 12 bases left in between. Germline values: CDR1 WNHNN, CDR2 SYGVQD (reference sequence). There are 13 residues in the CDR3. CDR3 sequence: CASKGVLAGELFF. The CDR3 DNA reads TGCGCCAGCAAGGGGGTCCTGGCCGGGGAGCTGTTTTTT.

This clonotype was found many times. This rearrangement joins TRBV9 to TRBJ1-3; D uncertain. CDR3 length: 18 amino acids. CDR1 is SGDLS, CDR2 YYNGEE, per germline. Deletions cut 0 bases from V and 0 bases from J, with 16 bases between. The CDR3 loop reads CASSVDPIGRHSGNTIYF. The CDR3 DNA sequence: TGTGCCAGCAGCGTAGACCCTATCGGGAGACACTCTGGAAACACCATATATTTT. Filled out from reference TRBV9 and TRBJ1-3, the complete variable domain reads DSGVTQTPKHLITATGQRVTLRCSPRSGDLSVYWYQQSLDQGLQFLIQYYNGEERAKGNILERFSAQQFPDLHSELNLSSLELGDSALYFCASSVDPIGRHSGNTIYFGEGSWLTVV.

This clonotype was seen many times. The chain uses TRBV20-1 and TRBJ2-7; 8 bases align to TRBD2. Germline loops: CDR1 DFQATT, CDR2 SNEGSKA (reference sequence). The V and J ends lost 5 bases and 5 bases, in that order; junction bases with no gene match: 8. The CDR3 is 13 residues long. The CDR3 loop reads CSALIGTSNEQYF. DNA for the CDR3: TGCAGTGCTCTCATCGGGACTAGTAACGAGCAGTACTTC.

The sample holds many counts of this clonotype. CDR3 sequence: CASSTGEVGGKNTEAFF. The CDR3 region has the DNA TGTGCCAGCAGCACTGGAGAGGTGGGGGGAAAGAACACTGAAGCTTTCTTT. This chain connects TRBV21-1 to TRBJ1-1; the tabulated D call, TRBD1, remains unverified against the DNA. TRBV21-1 is reported as a pseudogene. CDR3 length: 17 residues.

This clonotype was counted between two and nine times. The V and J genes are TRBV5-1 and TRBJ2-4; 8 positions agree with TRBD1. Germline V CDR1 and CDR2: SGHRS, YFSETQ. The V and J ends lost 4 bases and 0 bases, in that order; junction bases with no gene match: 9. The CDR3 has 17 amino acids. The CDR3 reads CASSPGQGPIAKNIQYF. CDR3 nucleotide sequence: TGCGCCAGCAGCCCAGGACAGGGTCCGATAGCCAAAAACATTCAGTACTTC.

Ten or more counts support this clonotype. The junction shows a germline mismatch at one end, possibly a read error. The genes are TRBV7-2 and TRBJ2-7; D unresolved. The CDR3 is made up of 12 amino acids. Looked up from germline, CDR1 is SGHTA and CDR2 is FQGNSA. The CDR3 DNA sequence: TGTGCCAGCAGTTTAGTTGCCTACGAGCAGTACTTC. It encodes CASSLVAYEQYF. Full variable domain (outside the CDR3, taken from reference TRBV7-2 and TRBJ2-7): GAGVSQSPSNKVTEKGKDVELRCDPISGHTALYWYRQSLGQGLEFLIYFQGNSAPDKSGLPSDRFSAERTGGSVSTLTIQRTQQEDSAVYLCASSLVAYEQYFGPGTRLTVT.

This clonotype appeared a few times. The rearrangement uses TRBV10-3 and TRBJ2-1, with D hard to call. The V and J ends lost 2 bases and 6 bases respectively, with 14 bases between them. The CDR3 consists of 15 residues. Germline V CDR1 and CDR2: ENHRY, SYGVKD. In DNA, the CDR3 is TGTGCCATCAGTGAGGTGACGGAGCCAGGCAATGAGCAGTTCTTC. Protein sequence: CAISEVTEPGNEQFF.

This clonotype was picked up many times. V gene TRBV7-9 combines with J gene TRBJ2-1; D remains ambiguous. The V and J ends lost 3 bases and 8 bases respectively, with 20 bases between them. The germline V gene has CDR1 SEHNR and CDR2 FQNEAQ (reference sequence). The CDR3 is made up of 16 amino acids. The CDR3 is CASSFDQALVIHEQFF. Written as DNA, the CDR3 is TGTGCCAGCAGCTTTGATCAGGCTTTGGTGATCCATGAGCAGTTCTTC.